This TCR beta chain was found in a study of blood T cell repertoires in COVID-19. For the study at large: There were acute and convalescent COVID-19 samples, and they came from the United States, Italy and Spain.

Sequenced by immunoSEQ multiplex PCR; TCRdb stores in-frame clones only, minus some. Among some 46,000 clones listed, 75% to 90% were seen once. Trimming removed 0 bases from V and 7 bases from J, with 11 bases in between. Germline V gene lookup returns CDR1 SGHNT and CDR2 YYREEE (reference sequence). The CDR3 is 14 residues long. Sequenced: peripheral blood. The genes are TRBV5-4 and TRBJ1-3, with D possibly being TRBD1 (5 bases). The sequence derives from a woman older than 75 with COVID-19, enrolled during active disease. CDR3 sequence (DNA): TGTGCCAGCAGCTTGGGTACACGGGGGAACACCATATATTTT. It translates to CASSLGTRGNTIYF.